This T cell receptor beta chain was captured by sequencing in a study of immune heterogeneity within non-small cell lung tumors. Study outcomes and limitations: The correlation between local T-cell clonality and local tumor mutational burden was positive, moderate in strength and statistically significant, with R around 0.35. Both recurring identical dominant CDR3 beta clonotypes and site-unique high-frequency clones were observed across tumor sites within a patient.

This CDR3 is 13 amino acids long. From germline, CDR1 is SNHLY and CDR2 FYNNEI. Multiplex PCR relied on 32 V and 13 J primers to amplify TCR beta CDR3. TCRdb re-called the multiplex PCR reads with MiXCR, one entry per CDR3 protein. Here the sample spans thousands of distinct CDR3 sequences, 25% to 30% being singletons. This clonotype appeared a single time. Its target is unknown. A single base separates this from a much larger clone, so it may be a read error. At 450 to 650 ng per sample, bulk tumor genomic DNA provided the template. Primary tumors were biopsied several times each, far apart, intraoperatively. The patients were newly diagnosed with non-small cell lung cancer, had not been treated, and had curative surgery.

The origin of this receptor is a man aged 60 to 75 with non-small cell lung cancer. Material: lung tumor tissue. The rearrangement links TRBV2 to TRBJ1-1; D uncertain. The CDR3 region is CAGSREGNTEAFF. In nucleotides, the CDR3 is TGTGCCGGCAGTAGGGAGGGGAACACTGAAGCTTTCTTT.